This T cell receptor beta chain was sequenced during a study of T cell responses to AZD1222 COVID-19 vaccine. Measured with immunoSEQ multiplex PCR; TCRdb has only the in-frame clones, and not every one. The sample has about 130,000 clones; about nine tenths are singletons. CDR3 length equals 12 residues. CDR1 is MNHEY and CDR2 is SVGAGI in the germline V gene. Trimming left V 6 bases short and J 9 bases short, with 14 bases between. As for this clone: Its specificity is unknown.

General observations from the study: Spike-specific TCR repertoires showed rising breadth and depth after two AZD1222 doses. All repertoire sampling was performed exclusively after the peak T cell response. At baseline, seropositivity was found in only a handful of AZD1222 recipients.

The chain links TRBV6-5 to TRBJ1-1; unclear D gene. The sample in question was peripheral blood, obtained on day 0 of AZD1222 vaccination. This receptor was identified in an adult in good health. CDR3 loop: CASSSERDKAFF. DNA of the CDR3: TGTGCCAGCAGCTCCGAAAGAGATAAAGCTTTCTTT.